The clone carrying this TCR beta chain was detected only a few times. The target antigen is unknown. The sample originates from a study of molecular identifiers for immune sequencing clone quantification. The CDR3 consists of 13 residues. V lost 0 bases and J 10 bases, leaving 12 bases between the germline ends. The germline V gene has CDR1 MGHRA and CDR2 YSYEKL. Sorting was used to obtain naive CD8 T cells (CD8+CD4-CCR7+CD45RA+). Via MiXCR, TCRdb re-called the PCR reads, giving one row per CDR3 protein. The sample gives 490,000 or so distinct CDR3 sequences, about 25% of which show up once; around 0.8% is in the top ten. Study-level results: Clones exceeding 20 RNA copies carried over 98% of effector molecules but under 1% of naive-cell molecules.

Specimen: naive CD8+ T cells from blood, with Jurkat cell RNA spiked in. The subset was: FACS-sorted CD8+CD4-CCR7+CD45RA+ naive T cells. The clonotype comes from a human donor in good health. Some libraries in this study had Jurkat cell RNA spiked in. V and J are TRBV4-1 and TRBJ1-2; D might be TRBD1 (6 bases). This chain's CDR3 is CASSQDRGSVYTF. CDR3 coding DNA: TGCGCCAGCAGCCAAGACAGGGGAAGTGTCTACACCTTC.